The count of the clone carrying this TCR beta chain is one. The CDR3 is made up of 15 amino acids. Germline lookup yields CDR1 MNHEY and CDR2 SVGAGI. The V gene lost 6 bases and the J gene lost 4 bases, with 19 bases spanning the gap. The data were obtained in a study of blood T cell repertoires in COVID-19. Method: immunoSEQ multiplex PCR; TCRdb's copy keeps in-frame clones and lacks some. Of under 40,000 clones in the sample, 85% to 95% were seen once. The chain employs TRBV6-5 and TRBJ2-7; weak D call: TRBD1 (6 bases). The clonotype was recovered from a man aged 55-75 years with active or convalescent COVID-19. Sequenced sample: peripheral blood. The DNA of the CDR3 is TGTGCCAGCAGGTTATCCGGGACACTTACTTACGAGCAGTACTTC. This gives the protein CASRLSGTLTYEQYF.